A single sample is the source of the 7 T cell receptor beta chains below, sequenced in a study of technical replicates of blood from a handful of donors. Sequencing used immunoSEQ multiplex PCR; TCRdb keeps in-frame clones, though not all of them. The sample includes some 80,000 clones, about 81% of them seen just once. Material: PBMCs. The receptor set was obtained from a human donor in good health. Some clones in this sample may be carry-over from other donors' samples.

Only one count was recorded for this clone. The chain joins TRBV27 to TRBJ1-6; 7 nucleotides match TRBD1. V trimming: 3 bases; J trimming: 8 bases; junction bases outside the gene matches: 4. Germline CDR1 reads MNHEY; CDR2 reads SMNVEV (reference sequence). The CDR3 has 14 amino acids. CDR3 DNA: TGTGCCAGCAGTTTTCGGGACAGCTATTCACCCCTCCACTTT. As protein: CASSFRDSYSPLHF.

The gene calls are TRBV2 and TRBJ2-5; D gene ambiguous. Germline V CDR1 and CDR2: SNHLY, FYNNEI. The V and J ends lost 8 bases and 5 bases respectively, with 12 bases between them. CDR3 size: 12 residues. The CDR3 nucleotides read TGTGCCAGCGTTTACAATCCGGAGACCCAGTACTTC. It yields the protein CASVYNPETQYF.

The genes are TRBV30 and TRBJ1-4; 7 bases map to TRBD1. Germline CDR1 reads GTSNPN; CDR2 reads SVGIG (reference sequence). The CDR3 is made up of 13 amino acids. After removal of 8 bases from V and 6 bases from J, the junction contained 9 bases not matched to a gene. The CDR3 DNA reads as TGTGCCCCCTCGGGTAGGGGGCATGAAAAACTGTTTTTT. Translated: CAPSGRGHEKLFF.

The count of this clone is one. This rearrangement joins TRBV6-4 to TRBJ2-1, with D possibly matching TRBD1 (8 bases). Germline V gene lookup returns CDR1 MRHNA and CDR2 SNTAGT. V was clipped by 3 bases and J by 7 bases, with 16 bases between them. CDR3 size: 15 residues. CDR3 DNA: TGTGCCAGCAGTGAACAGGGGGGGGCAGGGAATGAGCAGTTCTTC. Amino acids: CASSEQGGAGNEQFF.

The gene calls are TRBV6-5 and TRBJ1-2; TRBD1 matches 7 bases. This CDR3 spans 14 amino acids. The V gene's germline CDR1 is MNHEY and CDR2 SVGAGI. V lost 2 bases to trimming and J lost 8 bases; unmatched junction nucleotides: 8. CDR3 sequence (DNA): TGTGCCAGCAGTTACCGCGACAGGGTAGGAGGCTACACCTTC. This gives the protein CASSYRDRVGGYTF.

This clone was picked up one time. V usage is TRBV7-2 and J usage is TRBJ1-2; 8 bases are shared with TRBD1. Per germline, CDR1 SGHTA and CDR2 FQGNSA. V lost 4 bases and J lost 7; bases outside the gene matches: 5. CDR3 size: 13 residues. The CDR3 loop reads CASSSTGVRGYTF. The CDR3 DNA reads as TGTGCCAGCAGCTCGACAGGGGTACGTGGCTACACCTTC.

The chain joins TRBV5-4 to TRBJ1-1; 8 bases align to TRBD1. V shed 0 bases, J shed 10 bases, and the junction held 14 bases outside the gene matches. Looked up from germline, CDR1 is SGHNT and CDR2 is YYREEE (reference sequence). This CDR3 is 16 amino acids long. The CDR3 here is CASSLDGGRGRSGAFF. The CDR3 DNA reads as TGTGCCAGCAGCTTGGATGGTGGCAGGGGGCGGAGTGGAGCTTTCTTT.